This TCR beta chain was sequenced for a study of T cell repertoires in cytomegalovirus infection. TCRdb reanalysed the reads using MiXCR and keeps one entry per CDR3 protein. The sample shows just over 300,000 distinct CDR3 sequences, roughly a sixth of them seen only once. This clonotype was counted a few times. Its specificity is not known. The CDR3 totals 15 residues. CDR1 is MGHRA and CDR2 is YSYEKL in the germline V gene. Losses at the gene ends were 4 bases for V and 3 bases for J; bases not matched to a gene: 5. Study-wide points: Public TCR beta family frequency separated CMV-and-HLA carriers, including in an independent cohort. It was HLA-C-restricted CMV-specific TCR beta clonotypes that dominated the response ex vivo.

The TCR comes from a human donor in good health (CMV status not recorded). Some clones in this sample may be carry-over from other donors' samples. Sample: PBMCs. This chain uses TRBV4-1 with TRBJ2-4, with TRBD2 identical over 8 bases. In nucleotides, the CDR3 is TGCGCCAGCAGCCTCATCAGCGGGGGCAAAAACATTCAGTACTTC. Translating it yields CASSLISGGKNIQYF.